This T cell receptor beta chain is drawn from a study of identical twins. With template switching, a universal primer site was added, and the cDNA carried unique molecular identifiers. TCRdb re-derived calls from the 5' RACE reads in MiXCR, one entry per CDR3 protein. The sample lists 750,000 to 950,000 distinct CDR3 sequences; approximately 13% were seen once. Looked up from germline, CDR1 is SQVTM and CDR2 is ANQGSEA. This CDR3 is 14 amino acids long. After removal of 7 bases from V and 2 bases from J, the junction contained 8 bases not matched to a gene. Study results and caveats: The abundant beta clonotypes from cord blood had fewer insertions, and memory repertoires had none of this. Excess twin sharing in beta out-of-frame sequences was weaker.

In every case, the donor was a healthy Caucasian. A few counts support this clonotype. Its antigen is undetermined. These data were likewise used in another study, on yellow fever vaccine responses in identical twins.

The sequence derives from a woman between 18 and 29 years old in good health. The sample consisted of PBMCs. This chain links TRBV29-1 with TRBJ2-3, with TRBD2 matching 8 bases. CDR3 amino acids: CSADSTSDTDTQYF. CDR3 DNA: TGCAGCGCCGACTCGACTAGCGACACAGATACGCAGTATTTT.